This T cell receptor beta chain was observed in a study of T cell clonotyping in hematopoietic cell transplantation. Overall study findings and caveats: Recipient TCR diversity dropped after transplant; expanded clonotypes rose from day 30 to 180. Higher Inverse Simpson Index values in graft donor and pretransplant recipient predicted broader posttransplant TCR diversity.

This clone was picked up one time. Its antigen is not identified. Produced via immunoSEQ multiplex PCR; TCRdb's table is partial and in-frame only. The sample includes 12,000 to 15,000 clones, about 93% of them seen just once. The CDR3 is 11 amino acids. Looked up from germline, CDR1 is SNHLY and CDR2 is FYNNEI. V lost 8 bases to trimming and J lost 2 bases, with 6 bases between them. Samples: about 28 days before transplant, then days 30, 100 and 180 after. This sample comprised PBMCs, obtained 30 days after allogeneic stem cell transplant. The receptor was isolated from a male patient between 60 and 69 years old who had an allogeneic stem cell transplant from an unrelated donor, so the T cells may come from the graft donor. Some clones in this sample may be carry-over from other donors' samples. V and J are TRBV2 and TRBJ1-2; D remains unclear. The CDR3 bases are TGTGCCAGCTACGGGAACTATGGCTACACCTTC. Translating gives CASYGNYGYTF. Complete variable domain (other parts from reference TRBV2 and TRBJ1-2): EPEVTQTPSHQVTQMGQEVILRCVPISNHLYFYWYRQILGQKVEFLVSFYNNEISEKSEIFDDQFSVERPDGSNFTLKIRSTKLEDSAMYFCASYGNYGYTFGSGTRLTVV.